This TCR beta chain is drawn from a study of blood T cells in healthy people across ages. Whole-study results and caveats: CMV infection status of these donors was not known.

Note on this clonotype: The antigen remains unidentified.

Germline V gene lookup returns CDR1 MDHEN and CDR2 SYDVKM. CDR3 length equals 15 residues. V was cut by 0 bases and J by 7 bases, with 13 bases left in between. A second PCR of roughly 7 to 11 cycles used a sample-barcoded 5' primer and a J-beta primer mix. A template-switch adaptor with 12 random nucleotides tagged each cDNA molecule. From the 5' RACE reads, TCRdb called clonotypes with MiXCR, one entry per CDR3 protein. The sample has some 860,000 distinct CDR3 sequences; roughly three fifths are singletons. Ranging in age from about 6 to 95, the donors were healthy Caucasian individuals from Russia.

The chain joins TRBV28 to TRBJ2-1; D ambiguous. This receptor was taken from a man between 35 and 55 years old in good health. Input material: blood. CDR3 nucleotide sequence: TGTGCCAGCAGTTTATGGTCCGAAATTGAGAATGAGCAGTTCTTC. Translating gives CASSLWSEIENEQFF.